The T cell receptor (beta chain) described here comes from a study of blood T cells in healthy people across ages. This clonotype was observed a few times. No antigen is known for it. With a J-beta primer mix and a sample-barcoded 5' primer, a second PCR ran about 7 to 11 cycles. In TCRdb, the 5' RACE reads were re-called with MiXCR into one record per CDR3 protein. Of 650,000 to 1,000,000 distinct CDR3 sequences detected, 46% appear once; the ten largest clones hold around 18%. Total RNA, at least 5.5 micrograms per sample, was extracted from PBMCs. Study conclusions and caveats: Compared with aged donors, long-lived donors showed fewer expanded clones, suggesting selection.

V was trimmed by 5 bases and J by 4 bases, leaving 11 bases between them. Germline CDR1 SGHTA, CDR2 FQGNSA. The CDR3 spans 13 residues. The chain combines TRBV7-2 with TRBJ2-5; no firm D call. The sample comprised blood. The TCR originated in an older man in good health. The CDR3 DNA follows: TGTGCCAGCAGCCCCAGGTCCGCAGAGACCCAGTACTTC. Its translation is CASSPRSAETQYF. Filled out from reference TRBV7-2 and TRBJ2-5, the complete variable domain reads GAGVSQSPSNKVTEKGKDVELRCDPISGHTALYWYRQSLGQGLEFLIYFQGNSAPDKSGLPSDRFSAERTGGSVSTLTIQRTQQEDSAVYLCASSPRSAETQYFGPGTRLLVL.